The rows below give T cell receptor beta chains drawn from one sample of a study of Tregs in tolerant kidney transplant recipients. Clones were read by immunoSEQ multiplex PCR, and TCRdb kept only the in-frame ones, dropping some. The sample carries tens of thousands of clones, roughly 93% recorded once. The sample in question was CD4+ T cells from blood (PBMCs), obtained 12 months after the transplant. All receptors derive from a human patient who received a combined kidney and bone marrow transplant. The T cells may come from the graft donor. The CDR3 runs from the conserved cysteine through the conserved F or W. The D gene is left open where the match is weak. Size is stated for part of the rows, as once, few or many counts, or as a class when the clone is expanded.

TRBD1 TRBJ2-7 NA 15 TRBV5-1 CASSARQGTTYEQYF TGCGCCAGCAGCGCTAGACAGGGAACGACCTACGAGCAGTACTTC
TRBD2 TRBJ2-7 NA 15 TRBV18 CASSPGTSGTYEQYF TGTGCCAGCTCACCGGGGACTAGCGGTACCTACGAGCAGTACTTC
TRBD1 TRBJ1-1 NA 14 TRBV30 CAWSVLTGGTEAFF TGTGCCTGGAGTGTATTGACAGGGGGCACTGAAGCTTTCTTT
TRBD1 TRBJ2-7 NA 12 TRBV30 CAWSRTGNEQYF TGTGCCTGGAGCCGGACAGGGAACGAGCAGTACTTC
TRBD2 TRBJ2-6 NA 16 TRBV9 CASSARGGAGANVLTF TGTGCCAGCAGCGCCCGTGGGGGGGCTGGGGCCAACGTCCTGACTTTC
TRBD2 TRBJ2-3 NA 18 TRBV5-1 CASSYPGTRTSGTDTQYF TGCGCCAGCAGCTACCCAGGAACCAGGACTAGCGGCACAGATACGCAGTATTTT
NA TRBJ2-5 NA 15 TRBV5-1 CASRGHNFAQETQYF TGCGCCAGCAGGGGGCATAATTTCGCACAAGAGACCCAGTACTTC
NA TRBJ2-1 NA 15 TRBV9 CASSVADGVYNEQFF TGTGCCAGCAGCGTAGCTGACGGGGTCTACAATGAGCAGTTCTTC
TRBD2 TRBJ2-7 NA 15 TRBV5-5 CASSLERGRAPEQYF TGTGCCAGCAGCTTGGAAAGAGGGAGGGCCCCCGAGCAGTACTTC
NA TRBJ2-7 NA 15 TRBV5-1 CASSQPGDGNYEQYF TGCGCCAGCAGCCAACCCGGAGACGGAAACTACGAGCAGTACTTC
NA TRBJ1-6 NA 15 TRBV5-4 CASSFGLAYNSPLHF TGTGCCAGCAGCTTTGGTCTAGCCTATAATTCCCCCCTCCACTTT
NA TRBJ2-1 NA 15 TRBV7-2 CASSLRQGSYNEQFF TGTGCCAGCAGCTTACGCCAGGGCTCCTACAATGAGCAGTTCTTC
NA TRBJ1-2 NA 13 TRBV11-1 CASSLGTRGGYTF TGTGCCAGCAGCCTCGGGACACGCGGAGGCTACACCTTC
TRBD2 TRBJ2-2 few 16 TRBV5-6 CASSTYRTSRAGELFF TGTGCCAGCAGTACTTACAGGACTAGTCGAGCCGGGGAGCTGTTTTTT
TRBD2 TRBJ2-3 NA 11 TRBV30 CAWRGGDTQYF TGTGCCTGGAGGGGGGGGGATACGCAGTATTTT
NA TRBJ1-1 NA 15 TRBV7-8 CASSSMGGQNTEAFF TGTGCCAGCAGCTCCATGGGGGGGCAGAACACTGAAGCTTTCTTT
TRBD2 TRBJ2-5 NA 13 TRBV7-7 CASSPGLEETQYF TGTGCCAGCAGCCCCGGACTAGAAGAGACCCAGTACTTC
NA TRBJ1-1 NA 14 TRBV10-3 CAISGTVMNTEAFF TGTGCCATCAGTGGGACAGTAATGAACACTGAAGCTTTCTTT
TRBD1 TRBJ1-2 once 14 TRBV9 CASSAGQGNYGYTF TGTGCCAGCAGCGCGGGACAGGGGAACTATGGCTACACCTTC
NA TRBJ1-2 NA 15 TRBV27 CASSFHGRTLTGYTF TGTGCCAGCAGTTTTCATGGGCGCACCCTCACGGGCTACACCTTC
TRBD1 TRBJ2-7 NA 14 TRBV4-2 CASSQGQTPYEQYF TGTGCCAGCAGCCAGGGACAGACGCCCTACGAGCAGTACTTC
TRBD2 TRBJ2-1 once 15 TRBV7-3 CASSSRERGNNEQFF TGTGCCAGCAGCTCCCGGGAGCGGGGAAACAATGAGCAGTTCTTC
NA TRBJ1-5 once 14 TRBV19 CASSIVGGNQPQHF TGTGCCAGTAGTATAGTAGGGGGCAATCAGCCCCAGCATTTT
NA TRBJ1-5 NA 13 TRBV10-3 CAIRGGLNEPQHF TGTGCCATCAGGGGGGGACTTAATGAGCCCCAGCATTTT
TRBD1 TRBJ2-7 NA 15 TRBV5-1 CASRKLGQGASEQYF TGCGCCAGCCGAAAGTTGGGACAGGGGGCGAGCGAGCAGTACTTC
NA TRBJ2-5 NA 13 TRBV6-6 CASSYSSQETQYF TGTGCCAGCAGTTACTCGAGCCAAGAGACCCAGTACTTC
TRBD1 TRBJ1-1 NA 16 TRBV4-3 CASSQDLLLGDREAFF TGCGCCAGCAGCCAAGATCTTCTGCTGGGGGACAGGGAAGCTTTCTTT
TRBD1 TRBJ2-7 NA 16 TRBV28 CASSPLPDRGTYEQYF TGTGCCAGCAGTCCGCTACCGGACAGGGGAACCTACGAGCAGTACTTC
NA TRBJ1-3 few 15 TRBV5-5 CASSLLSFSGNTIYF TGTGCCAGCAGCTTGTTGTCCTTCTCTGGAAACACCATATATTTT
NA TRBJ1-2 NA 12 TRBV5-8 CASSPTGGGYTF TGTGCCAGCAGCCCGACGGGGGGTGGCTACACCTTC
TRBD1 TRBJ1-5 NA 15 TRBV5-8 CASSLATGGTKPQHF TGTGCCAGCAGCTTGGCTACAGGGGGCACGAAGCCCCAGCATTTT
TRBD1 TRBJ2-4 NA 15 TRBV12-5 CASGLFRDRPNIQYF TGTGCTAGTGGTTTGTTCCGGGACAGACCAAACATTCAGTACTTC
NA TRBJ1-5 NA 15 TRBV30 CAWSRVWGGNQPQHF TGTGCCTGGAGCCGTGTATGGGGGGGGAATCAGCCCCAGCATTTT
TRBD1 TRBJ1-4 NA 16 TRBV30 CAWSVPRQGGNEKLFF TGTGCCTGGAGTGTTCCTAGACAGGGTGGGAATGAAAAGCTGTTTTTT
NA TRBJ2-7 NA 17 TRBV21-1 CASSGDRVLADSYEQYF TGTGCCAGCAGCGGGGACAGGGTGTTAGCGGACTCCTACGAGCAGTACTTC